This T cell receptor (beta chain) was profiled in a study of blood T cell repertoires in COVID-19. The method was immunoSEQ multiplex PCR; TCRdb's version includes in-frame clones alone and lacks a portion of them. The sample lists 250,000 to 350,000 clones, approximately 92% occurring once. Trimming removed 6 bases from V and 7 bases from J; junction bases left unmatched: 12. The CDR3 is 15 residues long. Germline V gene sequence: CDR1 SNHLY, CDR2 FYNNEI. Participants came from fewer than 25 US areas, aged about 18 to 100 years. The source of this sequence is a young woman who had recovered from COVID-19. The specimen was PBMCs or T cells enriched from blood (not recorded which). This chain uses TRBV2 with TRBJ2-1; 7 bases map to TRBD2. CDR3 in amino acids: CASRGRGRVGNEQFF. DNA for the CDR3: TGTGCCAGCAGAGGGAGGGGCAGGGTCGGGAATGAGCAGTTCTTC.